The entry below describes one T cell receptor beta chain. The antigen remains unidentified. Other DNA sequences in the same sample also yield this CDR3. The data derive from a study of a mutant IDH1 vaccine in newly diagnosed glioma. About the research overall: Vaccination started 4-6 weeks after radiotherapy alone, or with temozolomide cycles. Averaging around 42 years of age, treated patients were about 62% male and 37.5% female. Standard pretreatment was either radiotherapy, temozolomide, or, for most, radiochemotherapy with temozolomide.

V was trimmed by 2 bases and J by 4 bases, leaving 5 bases between them. The CDR3 covers 12 residues. In germline, CDR1 is LNHDA, CDR2 SQIVND (reference sequence). Time point of the sample: week 5, during vaccination. The vaccine gave 300 ug of a 20-mer mutant IDH1 peptide subcutaneously per dose. This table comes from immunoSEQ multiplex PCR, and its TCRdb copy is limited to in-frame clones, with some not included. The sample carries 25,000 to 30,000 clones, more than 65% recorded once. This receptor was obtained from a man aged 35-49 years with glioma. Some clones in this sample may be carry-over from other donors' samples. The specimen was PBMCs, collected from a glioma patient whose treatment included an IDH1 peptide vaccine. The chain has TRBV19 and TRBJ1-1, with D perhaps matching TRBD1 (5 bases). The CDR3 DNA reads as TGTGCCAGTAGTATAAGGGGCACTGAAGCTTTCTTT. This translates into CASSIRGTEAFF.